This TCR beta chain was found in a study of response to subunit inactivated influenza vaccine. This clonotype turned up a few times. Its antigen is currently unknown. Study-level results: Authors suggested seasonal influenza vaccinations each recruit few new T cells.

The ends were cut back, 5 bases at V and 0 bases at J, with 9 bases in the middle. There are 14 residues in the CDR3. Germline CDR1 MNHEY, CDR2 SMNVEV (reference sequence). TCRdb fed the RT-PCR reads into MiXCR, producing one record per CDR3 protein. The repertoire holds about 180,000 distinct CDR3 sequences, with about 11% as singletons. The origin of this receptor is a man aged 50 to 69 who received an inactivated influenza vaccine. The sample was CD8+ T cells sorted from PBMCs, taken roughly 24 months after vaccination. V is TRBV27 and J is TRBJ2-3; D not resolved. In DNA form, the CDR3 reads TGTGCCAGCAGTATCCTCTACAGCACAGATACGCAGTATTTT. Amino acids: CASSILYSTDTQYF.